This is a list of T cell receptor beta chains from one sample in a study of T cells in Graves' hyperthyroidism and ophthalmopathy. Via MiXCR, TCRdb re-called the multiplex PCR reads, giving one row per CDR3 protein. The table lists almost 600,000 distinct CDR3 sequences, approximately 44% of them singletons. The sequencing sample was made of peripheral blood or thyroid tissue (not recorded which). These receptors were taken from a woman between 18 and 29 years old with Graves' hyperthyroidism. Both conserved end residues are part of each CDR3. D genes are given only for firm matches. Clone size is shown for a subset of rows, as once, few, many or a class of expanded clone.

v_call: TRBV11-3; cdr3_length: 16; j_call: TRBJ2-2; clone_size: many; d_call: TRBD2; cdr3_aa: CASSLGGSLNTGELFF; cdr3_nt: TGTGCCAGCAGCTTAGGCGGGAGTCTGAACACCGGGGAGCTGTTTTTT
v_call: TRBV15; cdr3_length: 14; j_call: TRBJ1-4; clone_size: many; d_call: -; cdr3_aa: CATKYGDGNEKLFF; cdr3_nt: TGTGCCACCAAGTACGGGGATGGTAATGAAAAACTGTTTTTT
v_call: TRBV18; cdr3_length: 15; j_call: TRBJ2-7; clone_size: -; d_call: TRBD1; cdr3_aa: CASSQGTGNRYEQYF; cdr3_nt: TGTGCCAGCTCACAAGGGACAGGGAACCGCTACGAGCAGTACTTC
v_call: TRBV29-1; cdr3_length: 17; j_call: TRBJ2-7; clone_size: -; d_call: TRBD2; cdr3_aa: CSVVRTSGSFLTYEQYF; cdr3_nt: TGCAGCGTCGTGAGGACTAGCGGGAGTTTCCTAACCTACGAGCAGTACTTC
v_call: TRBV7-6; cdr3_length: 17; j_call: TRBJ1-2; clone_size: once; d_call: -; cdr3_aa: CASSSRTDQGIGYGYTF; cdr3_nt: TGTGCCAGCAGTTCCCGGACTGATCAGGGGATCGGCTATGGCTACACCTTC
v_call: TRBV12-3/TRBV12-4; cdr3_length: 15; j_call: TRBJ1-1; clone_size: -; d_call: TRBD1; cdr3_aa: CASSSGTGTVTEAFF; cdr3_nt: TGTGCCAGCAGCTCTGGGACAGGGACCGTCACTGAAGCTTTCTTT
v_call: TRBV12-3/TRBV12-4; cdr3_length: 16; j_call: TRBJ2-2; clone_size: -; d_call: -; cdr3_aa: CASSHRRYINTGELFF; cdr3_nt: TGTGCCAGCAGTCACCGGCGGTACATTAACACCGGGGAGCTGTTTTTT
v_call: TRBV7-9; cdr3_length: 14; j_call: TRBJ2-7; clone_size: -; d_call: -; cdr3_aa: CASSLRQTSYEQYF; cdr3_nt: TGTGCCAGCAGCTTAAGGCAGACCTCCTACGAGCAGTACTTC
v_call: TRBV12-5; cdr3_length: 20; j_call: TRBJ1-1; clone_size: -; d_call: TRBD1; cdr3_aa: CASGRLTYRGQGWGNTEAFF; cdr3_nt: TGTGCTAGTGGCCGCCTAACCTACCGGGGACAGGGGTGGGGGAACACTGAAGCTTTCTTT
v_call: TRBV20-1; cdr3_length: 16; j_call: TRBJ2-1; clone_size: -; d_call: TRBD2; cdr3_aa: CSARLAGGSSYNEQFF; cdr3_nt: TGCAGTGCTAGATTAGCGGGAGGGAGCTCCTACAATGAGCAGTTCTTC
v_call: TRBV5-1; cdr3_length: 16; j_call: TRBJ1-3; clone_size: many; d_call: -; cdr3_aa: CASSLAGQETINTIYF; cdr3_nt: TGCGCCAGCAGCTTGGCCGGGCAGGAGACTATTAACACCATATATTTT
v_call: TRBV3-1; cdr3_length: 17; j_call: TRBJ2-2; clone_size: -; d_call: TRBD1; cdr3_aa: CASSNRDRGKVTGELFF; cdr3_nt: TGTGCCAGCAGCAACAGGGACAGGGGGAAAGTCACCGGGGAGCTGTTTTTT
v_call: TRBV20-1; cdr3_length: 15; j_call: TRBJ2-2; clone_size: -; d_call: -; cdr3_aa: CSARLGTTRPGELFF; cdr3_nt: TGCAGTGCCAGACTTGGGACGACGCGCCCCGGGGAGCTGTTTTTT
v_call: TRBV3-1; cdr3_length: 15; j_call: TRBJ2-5; clone_size: few; d_call: -; cdr3_aa: CASRSHSWYQETQYF; cdr3_nt: TGTGCCAGCAGAAGTCACAGTTGGTACCAAGAGACCCAGTACTTC
v_call: TRBV20-1; cdr3_length: 14; j_call: TRBJ2-3; clone_size: few; d_call: TRBD2; cdr3_aa: CSAVSGRVPDTQYF; cdr3_nt: TGCAGTGCTGTTAGCGGGAGGGTCCCAGATACGCAGTATTTT
v_call: TRBV6-5; cdr3_length: 13; j_call: TRBJ2-7; clone_size: -; d_call: -; cdr3_aa: CASILDQRYEQYF; cdr3_nt: -
v_call: TRBV2; cdr3_length: 13; j_call: TRBJ1-5; clone_size: -; d_call: TRBD1; cdr3_aa: CASSTGEFQPQHF; cdr3_nt: TGTGCCAGCTCAACAGGGGAATTCCAGCCCCAGCATTTT
v_call: TRBV2; cdr3_length: 14; j_call: TRBJ1-3; clone_size: -; d_call: -; cdr3_aa: CATSPRGPGNTIYF; cdr3_nt: TGTGCCACCTCACCACGAGGGCCTGGAAACACCATATATTTT
v_call: TRBV15; cdr3_length: 14; j_call: TRBJ1-2; clone_size: -; d_call: -; cdr3_aa: CATSPRRRGYGYTF; cdr3_nt: TGTGCCACCAGCCCGAGGCGCAGAGGCTATGGCTACACCTTC
v_call: TRBV15; cdr3_length: 17; j_call: TRBJ2-6; clone_size: few; d_call: -; cdr3_aa: CATSRPTPGIGANVLTF; cdr3_nt: TGTGCCACCAGCAGACCGACCCCAGGGATCGGGGCCAACGTCCTGACTTTC
v_call: TRBV5-1; cdr3_length: 19; j_call: TRBJ2-7; clone_size: -; d_call: TRBD2; cdr3_aa: CASSLALTSLEARHNEQYF; cdr3_nt: TGCGCCAGCAGCTTGGCCCTGACTAGCCTGGAGGCTAGGCACAACGAGCAGTACTTC
v_call: TRBV7-2; cdr3_length: 14; j_call: TRBJ2-2; clone_size: many; d_call: -; cdr3_aa: CASSLALLSGELFF; cdr3_nt: TGTGCCAGCAGCTTAGCGCTCTTATCCGGGGAGCTGTTTTTT
v_call: TRBV20-1; cdr3_length: 13; j_call: TRBJ2-7; clone_size: -; d_call: TRBD2; cdr3_aa: CSARGVWDYEQYF; cdr3_nt: TGCAGTGCCCGGGGGGTGTGGGATTACGAGCAGTACTTC
v_call: TRBV29-1; cdr3_length: 13; j_call: TRBJ2-7; clone_size: once; d_call: -; cdr3_aa: CSQDPRGRYEQYF; cdr3_nt: TGCAGCCAAGATCCCAGGGGTAGATACGAGCAGTACTTC
v_call: TRBV5-6; cdr3_length: 12; j_call: TRBJ2-7; clone_size: -; d_call: -; cdr3_aa: CASSYRVHEQYF; cdr3_nt: TGTGCCAGCAGCTACAGGGTTCACGAGCAGTACTTC
v_call: TRBV20-1; cdr3_length: 15; j_call: TRBJ2-5; clone_size: many; d_call: TRBD2; cdr3_aa: CSANRLAGIGETQYF; cdr3_nt: TGCAGTGCTAATCGACTAGCGGGAATTGGTGAGACCCAGTACTTC
v_call: TRBV20-1; cdr3_length: 14; j_call: TRBJ1-3; clone_size: many; d_call: -; cdr3_aa: CSARGDTAGNTIYF; cdr3_nt: TGCAGTGCTAGGGGGGACACTGCGGGAAACACCATATATTTT
v_call: TRBV6-6; cdr3_length: 14; j_call: TRBJ2-7; clone_size: many; d_call: -; cdr3_aa: CASRDIPGRREQYF; cdr3_nt: TGTGCCAGCAGGGATATTCCAGGGCGGAGGGAGCAGTACTTC
v_call: TRBV2; cdr3_length: 13; j_call: TRBJ1-2; clone_size: -; d_call: -; cdr3_aa: CASSERTVRGYTF; cdr3_nt: TGTGCCAGCAGTGAAAGGACGGTCAGGGGCTACACCTTC
v_call: TRBV5-4; cdr3_length: 14; j_call: TRBJ1-1; clone_size: many; d_call: -; cdr3_aa: CASSLDLGNTEAFF; cdr3_nt: TGTGCCAGCAGCTTGGATCTGGGGAACACTGAAGCTTTCTTT
v_call: TRBV2; cdr3_length: 13; j_call: TRBJ1-5; clone_size: many; d_call: -; cdr3_aa: CASTNGGNQPQHF; cdr3_nt: TGTGCCAGCACCAACGGGGGCAATCAGCCCCAGCATTTT
v_call: TRBV7-8; cdr3_length: 15; j_call: TRBJ1-4; clone_size: many; d_call: -; cdr3_aa: CASSPAHPGDEKLFF; cdr3_nt: TGTGCCAGCAGCCCCGCCCACCCCGGGGATGAAAAACTGTTTTTT
v_call: TRBV9; cdr3_length: 19; j_call: TRBJ1-3; clone_size: -; d_call: -; cdr3_aa: CASSSRASASDSAGNTIYF; cdr3_nt: TGTGCCAGCAGCTCTCGGGCCTCGGCGTCCGACAGTGCTGGAAACACCATATATTTT
v_call: TRBV20-1; cdr3_length: 14; j_call: TRBJ1-2; clone_size: -; d_call: TRBD1; cdr3_aa: CSASHGDRVYGYTF; cdr3_nt: TGCAGTGCTAGCCACGGGGACAGGGTCTATGGCTACACCTTC
v_call: TRBV4-3; cdr3_length: 14; j_call: TRBJ2-7; clone_size: once; d_call: TRBD1; cdr3_aa: CASSQPDRAYEQYF; cdr3_nt: TGCGCCAGCAGCCAACCGGACAGGGCCTACGAGCAGTACTTC
v_call: TRBV10-3; cdr3_length: 16; j_call: TRBJ1-1; clone_size: -; d_call: TRBD1; cdr3_aa: CAIRPPGQRMNTEAFF; cdr3_nt: TGTGCCATCAGGCCGCCGGGACAGCGTATGAACACTGAAGCTTTCTTT
v_call: TRBV7-6; cdr3_length: 13; j_call: TRBJ2-7; clone_size: -; d_call: -; cdr3_aa: CASSSVPEYKLYF; cdr3_nt: TGTGCCAGCAGCTCCGTGCCGGAGTACAAGCTGTACTTC
v_call: TRBV29-1; cdr3_length: 12; j_call: TRBJ2-5; clone_size: many; d_call: -; cdr3_aa: CSAIRGQETQYF; cdr3_nt: TGCAGCGCCATCAGGGGACAAGAGACCCAGTACTTC
v_call: TRBV20-1; cdr3_length: 16; j_call: TRBJ1-6; clone_size: many; d_call: TRBD1; cdr3_aa: CSAREWGQGANSPLHF; cdr3_nt: TGCAGTGCTAGAGAATGGGGCCAGGGGGCTAATTCACCCCTCCACTTT